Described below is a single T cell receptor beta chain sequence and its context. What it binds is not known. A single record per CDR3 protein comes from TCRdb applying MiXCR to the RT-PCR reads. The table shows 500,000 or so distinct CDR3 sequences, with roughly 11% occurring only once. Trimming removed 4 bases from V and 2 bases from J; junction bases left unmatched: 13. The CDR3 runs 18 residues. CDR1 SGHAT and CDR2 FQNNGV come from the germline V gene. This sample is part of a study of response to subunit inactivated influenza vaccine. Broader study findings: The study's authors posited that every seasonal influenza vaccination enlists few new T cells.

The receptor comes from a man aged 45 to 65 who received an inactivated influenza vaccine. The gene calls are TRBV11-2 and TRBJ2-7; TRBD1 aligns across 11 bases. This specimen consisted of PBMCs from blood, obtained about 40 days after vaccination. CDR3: CASSSTPGPGQGAYEQYF. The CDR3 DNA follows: TGTGCCAGCAGCTCAACACCCGGACCGGGACAGGGGGCCTACGAGCAGTACTTC.